The TCR beta chain under discussion was sequenced for a study of blood T cell repertoires in COVID-19. Authors' processing steps: Amplified reference gene primers provided the basis for estimating nucleated cell counts. TCRdb keeps only in-frame clones here, not all; method: immunoSEQ multiplex PCR. The V and J calls and the clone size are those of that table, but D and trimming were determined from the DNA. This sample yields tens of thousands of clones, of which approximately 90% are seen a single time; approximately 10% belongs to the top ten. CDR1 and CDR2 from the germline V gene are MNHEY and SVGEGT. The CDR3 totals 15 residues. Between the trimmed V and J ends, which lost 6 bases and 0 bases, there was a span of 11 bases. A few counts support this clone.

The clonotype comes from a human donor in a cohort sampled during active COVID-19. This chain uses TRBV6-2 or TRBV6-3 with TRBJ2-2, with D tentatively TRBD1 (6 bases). Sequencing used peripheral blood. CDR3 amino acids: CASSPAGANTGELFF. The DNA for the CDR3 is TGTGCCAGCAGCCCGGCAGGGGCGAACACCGGGGAGCTGTTTTTT.